Presented here are 25 T cell receptor beta chains from one specimen sequenced in a study of cytomegalovirus exposure and HLA in healthy donors. This PCR relied on a set of 60 Vbeta primers and 13 Jbeta primers. Method: immunoSEQ multiplex PCR; TCRdb's copy keeps in-frame clones and lacks some. The table shows approximately 51,000 clones, with approximately 70% occurring only once. Sequencing was done on a sample of PBMCs. These receptors were collected from a young man in good health and CMV-seronegative.

This clone occurred a few times. The chain carries TRBV5-1 and TRBJ2-6; D call uncertain. Per germline, CDR1 SGHRS and CDR2 YFSETQ. With 2 bases removed from V and 0 bases from J, the gap between germline ends came to 6 bases. This CDR3 is built from 15 residues. CDR3 DNA: TGCGCCAGCAGCTTCCTCGGCTCTGGGGCCAACGTCCTGACTTTC. Translated: CASSFLGSGANVLTF.

The gene calls are TRBV5-1 and TRBJ1-1, with D possibly being TRBD1 (5 bases). Germline V CDR1 and CDR2: SGHRS, YFSETQ. V lost 0 bases to trimming and J lost 0 bases, with 12 bases between them. The CDR3 totals 16 residues. This chain's CDR3 is CASSLDGGLMNTEAFF. CDR3 DNA sequence: TGCGCCAGCAGCTTGGACGGGGGACTAATGAACACTGAAGCTTTCTTT.

The chain joins TRBV4-2 to TRBJ1-2, with 7 bases that match TRBD1. There are 16 residues in the CDR3. CDR1 and CDR2 from the germline V gene are LGHNA and YNFKEQ. The V gene end was trimmed by 1 base and the J gene end by 4 bases; junction bases not matched to a gene: 9. CDR3 sequence (DNA): TGTGCCAGCAGCCAAGCAGAAGGACAGGCAGCCTATGGCTACACCTTC. Its protein product is CASSQAEGQAAYGYTF.

The gene calls are TRBV18 and TRBJ2-7; TRBD1 agrees at 8 bases. The germline V gene encodes CDR1 KGHSH and CDR2 LQKENI. V trimming: 2 bases; J trimming: 5 bases; junction bases outside the gene matches: 5. The CDR3 is 14 residues long. CDR3 sequence reads: CASSPWMGQDEQYF. The CDR3, as DNA: TGTGCCAGCTCACCATGGATGGGACAGGACGAGCAGTACTTC.

This clone has more than one count but fewer than ten. CDR3 nucleotides: TGTGCCAGCAGTGACGGGGGGGGCACTGAAGCTTTCTTT. It encodes CASSDGGGTEAFF. This sequence joins TRBV6-4 and TRBJ1-1; TRBD1 is a possible D gene (5 bases). The CDR3 is 13 amino acids. CDR1 is MRHNA, CDR2 SNTAGT, per germline. V was trimmed by 2 bases and J by 4 bases, leaving 8 bases between them.

The chain combines TRBV15 with TRBJ2-6; TRBD1 agrees at 7 bases. Germline V gives CDR1 LNHNV, CDR2 YYDKDF (reference sequence). The CDR3 is 16 residues long. Trimming removed 3 bases from V and 1 base from J; junction bases left unmatched: 3. CDR3 sequence (DNA): TGTGCCACCAGCAGTAAGACAGGGTCTGGGGCCAACGTCCTGACTTTC. It specifies CATSSKTGSGANVLTF.

The J gene is TRBJ2-4, the V gene TRBV6-5; 9 nucleotides match TRBD1. Losses at the gene ends were 5 bases for V and 8 bases for J; bases not matched to a gene: 7. The CDR3 runs to 14 residues. The germline CDR1 and CDR2 sequences are MNHEY and SVGAGI. CDR3: CASSRTGEGDIQYF. In DNA form, the CDR3 reads TGTGCCAGCAGTCGGACAGGGGAAGGGGACATTCAGTACTTC.

As for this clone: One end of the junction is discordant with germline, which a read error may explain. The rearrangement joins TRBV5-6 to TRBJ1-4; D uncertain. The germline V gene has CDR1 SGHDT and CDR2 YYEEEE. The length of the CDR3 is 14 residues. For the CDR3, the DNA is TGTGCCGGCAGCCGGCCGGCGGGAAATGAAAAACTGTTTTTT. Amino acid sequence: CAGSRPAGNEKLFF.

This sequence joins TRBV19 and TRBJ2-7; D might be TRBD2 (6 bases). Germline CDR1 and CDR2: LNHDA and SQIVND (reference sequence). CDR3 length: 13 amino acids. Trimming shortened V by 4 bases and J by 6 bases, and 13 bases separated the two germline ends. CDR3 bases: TGTGCCAGTAGTACCCGCCGGGGGAGCGAGCAGTACTTC. It codes for CASSTRRGSEQYF.

In regard to this clone: Other nucleotide sequences from this sample produce the same CDR3. The V and J genes are TRBV29-1 and TRBJ2-1; TRBD2 matches at 7 bases. The CDR3 spans 16 residues. From germline, CDR1 is SQVTM and CDR2 ANQGSEA. Trimming cost V 3 bases and J 7 bases; bases outside gene matches: 15. CDR3 amino acids: CSVEGTTEGLYNEQFF. DNA for the CDR3: TGCAGCGTTGAGGGGACTACTGAAGGCCTATATAATGAGCAGTTCTTC.

This clone was seen a few times. This rearrangement joins TRBV10-3 to TRBJ2-3; the D is unclear. The CDR3 has 14 amino acids. V gave up 6 bases and J gave up 2 bases, with 12 bases separating them. Germline CDR1 and CDR2: ENHRY and SYGVKD. CDR3 nucleotides: TGTGCCATCAGATCGGCGGAGAACACAGATACGCAGTATTTT. As protein: CAIRSAENTDTQYF.

The CDR3 is CASSQGTSGRLPNTTDTQYF. The CDR3 DNA sequence: TGCGCCAGCAGTCAAGGGACTAGCGGGAGGCTTCCTAACACGACAGATACGCAGTATTTT. This chain links TRBV23-1 with TRBJ2-3; 15 bases fit TRBD2. Being an ORF, TRBV23-1 has a function that is uncertain. Germline trimming cut 2 bases from V and 3 bases from J; bases unmatched to any gene: 12. The CDR3 is 20 residues long.

V and J are TRBV4-1 and TRBJ2-7; D uncertain. Germline V lookup: CDR1 MGHRA, CDR2 YSYEKL. The ends were cut back, 3 bases at V and 5 bases at J, with 11 bases in the middle. The CDR3 extends over 13 amino acids. As DNA, the CDR3 is TGCGCCAGCAGCCAGATGAACCGCGACGAGCAGTACTTC. It translates to CASSQMNRDEQYF.

This clone showed up just once. The final CDR3 position lacks the conserved phenylalanine or tryptophan, pointing to a likely read error. The DNA is omitted, as the CDR3 cannot be located on it reliably, and the CDR3 follows TCRdb's listing. V gene TRBV6-1 combines with J gene TRBJ1-1; the table's D call, TRBD1, was not checked against the DNA. The CDR3 extends over 17 residues, inclusive of both ends. Germline V gene sequence: CDR1 MNHNS, CDR2 SASEGT. This CDR3 is CASSEEAGGQMNTEALV.

This clone was found a few times. The V call is TRBV19, the J call TRBJ1-4; no clear D. The germline V gene has CDR1 LNHDA and CDR2 SQIVND (reference sequence). With 5 bases removed from V and 2 bases from J, the gap between germline ends came to 6 bases. This CDR3 is built from 13 residues. CDR3 protein: CASSPRTNEKLFF. The DNA for the CDR3 is TGTGCCAGTAGTCCCCGGACTAATGAAAAACTGTTTTTT. The full variable domain, rest sourced from reference TRBV19 and TRBJ1-4, is DGGITQSPKYLFRKEGQNVTLSCEQNLNHDAMYWYRQDPGQGLRLIYYSQIVNDFQKGDIAEGYSVSREKKESFPLTVTSAQKNPTAFYLCASSPRTNEKLFFGSGTQLSVL.

This clone showed up just a few times. V and J are TRBV27 and TRBJ2-7, with 7 nucleotides matching TRBD2. The CDR3 is 13 amino acids. CDR1 is MNHEY, CDR2 SMNVEV, per germline (reference sequence). V dropped 6 bases and J dropped 2; count of bases not matched to a gene: 4. CDR3 sequence: CASSGAGAYEQYF. DNA for the CDR3: TGTGCCAGCAGCGGCGCGGGAGCCTACGAGCAGTACTTC.

The chain couples TRBV25-1 to TRBJ2-3; D unclear. Trimming shortened V by 2 bases and J by 11 bases, and 17 bases separated the two germline ends. CDR1 and CDR2 from the germline V gene are MGHDK and SYGVNS. The CDR3 runs to 14 residues. CDR3 amino acids: CASSESDGNLVQYF. CDR3 bases: TGTGCCAGCAGTGAAAGCGACGGCAATTTAGTGCAGTATTTT.

V usage is TRBV6-1 and J usage is TRBJ2-1, with 10 bases identical to TRBD2. The CDR3 is made up of 14 amino acids. Unmatched junction bases numbered 9, after V lost 7 bases and J lost 9 bases. From germline, CDR1 is MNHNS and CDR2 SASEGT. The CDR3 DNA reads as TGTGCCAGCAAAGGTCTAGCGGGAGACATTGAGCAGTTCTTC. It yields the protein CASKGLAGDIEQFF.

This clone was counted between two and nine times. The J gene is TRBJ2-7, the V gene TRBV7-8, with 7 bases lining up with TRBD2. With 1 base clipped from V and 1 base from J, the junction kept 7 bases outside the gene matches. Germline V gene lookup returns CDR1 SGHVS and CDR2 FQNEAQ. This CDR3 is 16 amino acids long. The CDR3 here is CASSLGVGGSSYEQYF. The CDR3 DNA reads TGTGCCAGCAGCTTAGGGGTCGGGGGGAGTTCCTACGAGCAGTACTTC.

V is TRBV10-3 and J is TRBJ2-1; TRBD2 matches 11 bases. The CDR3 runs to 16 residues. Germline V gives CDR1 ENHRY, CDR2 SYGVKD. V lost 2 bases and J lost 9; bases outside the gene matches: 9. The CDR3 region is CAISEKVVAGGVEQFF. The CDR3 nucleotides read TGTGCCATCAGTGAGAAAGTGGTAGCGGGAGGGGTTGAGCAGTTCTTC.

This clone has a single count. The chain is built from TRBV30 and TRBJ2-7; 8 bases map to TRBD1. The CDR3 spans 19 residues. The germline V gene encodes CDR1 GTSNPN and CDR2 SVGIG (reference sequence). V gave up 3 bases and J gave up 3 bases; unmatched junction bases: 22. CDR3 sequence reads: CAWSDLLGTGFSFNYEQYF. CDR3 bases: TGTGCCTGGAGCGACCTTCTCGGGACAGGTTTCTCCTTCAACTACGAGCAGTACTTC.

This clone was detected a few times. This chain connects TRBV6-5 to TRBJ2-7, with D perhaps matching TRBD2 (5 bases). Trimming took 5 bases from V and 5 from J, leaving 16 bases between them. The CDR3 extends over 14 amino acids. Germline V lookup: CDR1 MNHEY, CDR2 SVGAGI. The CDR3, as DNA: TGTGCCAGCAGTCCCCAGGACGGGGTAAACGAGCAGTACTTC. It codes for CASSPQDGVNEQYF.

The chain links TRBV5-1 to TRBJ1-2; 9 nucleotides align to TRBD1. Germline V lookup: CDR1 SGHRS, CDR2 YFSETQ. This CDR3 is built from 16 residues. V gave up 5 bases and J gave up 8 bases; unmatched junction bases: 16. This CDR3 reads CASREGTGTIPRGYTF. DNA of the CDR3: TGCGCCAGCAGGGAAGGGACAGGGACCATTCCGAGGGGCTACACCTTC.

The rearrangement uses TRBV6-1 and TRBJ2-1; tentative D call: TRBD1 (6 bases). Germline V gene sequence: CDR1 MNHNS, CDR2 SASEGT. V was cut by 5 bases and J by 9 bases, with 14 bases left in between. The CDR3 spans 13 residues. In DNA form, the CDR3 reads TGTGCCAGCAGTACCACAGGGTCCGCTGAGCAGTTCTTC. Its protein is CASSTTGSAEQFF.

The chain carries TRBV14 and TRBJ2-2, with 15 bases that match TRBD2. The V gene's germline CDR1 is SGHDN and CDR2 FVKESK. This CDR3 contains 17 residues. Losses at the gene ends were 2 bases for V and 7 bases for J; bases not matched to a gene: 5. CDR3 DNA: TGTGCCAGCAGCCAACCGGGACTAGCGGGAGGTAGCGGGGAGCTGTTTTTT. Amino acids: CASSQPGLAGGSGELFF.